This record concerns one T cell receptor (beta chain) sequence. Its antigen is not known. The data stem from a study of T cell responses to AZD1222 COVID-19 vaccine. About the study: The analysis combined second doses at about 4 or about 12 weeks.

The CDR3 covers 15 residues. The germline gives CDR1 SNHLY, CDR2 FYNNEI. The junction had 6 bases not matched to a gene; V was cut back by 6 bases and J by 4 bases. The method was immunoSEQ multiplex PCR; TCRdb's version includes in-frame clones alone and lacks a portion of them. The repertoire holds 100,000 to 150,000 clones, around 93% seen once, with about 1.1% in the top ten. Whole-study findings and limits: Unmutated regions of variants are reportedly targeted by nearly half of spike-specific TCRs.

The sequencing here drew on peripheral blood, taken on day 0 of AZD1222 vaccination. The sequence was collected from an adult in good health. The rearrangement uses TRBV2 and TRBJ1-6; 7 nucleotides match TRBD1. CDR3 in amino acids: CASSTGTDYNSPLHF. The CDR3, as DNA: TGTGCCAGCAGCACCGGGACAGATTATAATTCACCCCTCCACTTT.